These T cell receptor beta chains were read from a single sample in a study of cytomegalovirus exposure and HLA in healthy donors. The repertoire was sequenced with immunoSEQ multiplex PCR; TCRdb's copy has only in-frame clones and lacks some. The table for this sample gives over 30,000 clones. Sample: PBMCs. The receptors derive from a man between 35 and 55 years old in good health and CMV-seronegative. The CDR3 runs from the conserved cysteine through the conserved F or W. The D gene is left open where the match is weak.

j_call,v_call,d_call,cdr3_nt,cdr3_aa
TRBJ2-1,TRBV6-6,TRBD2,TGTGCCAGCAGTTACCTCGGGACTAGCCGCCCTGAGCAGTTCTTC,CASSYLGTSRPEQFF
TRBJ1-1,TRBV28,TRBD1,TGTGCCAGCAGTCGCGGACAGGGGGCGGTGGAAGCTTTCTTT,CASSRGQGAVEAFF
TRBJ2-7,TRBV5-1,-,TGCGCCAGCAGCCCGCCAGGCCGATACTCCTACGAGCAGTACTTC,CASSPPGRYSYEQYF
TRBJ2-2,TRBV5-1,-,TGCGCCAGCAGCTCTGGCAGGGGAGACACCGGGGAGCTGTTTTTT,CASSSGRGDTGELFF
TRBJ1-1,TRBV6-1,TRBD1,TGTGCCAGCAGTGAATGGGGTTCCGCGACAGGGGCCACTGAAGCTTTCTTT,CASSEWGSATGATEAFF
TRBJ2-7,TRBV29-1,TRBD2,TGCAGCGTTTCCGGGACTAGCGGCTCCTACGAGCAGTACTTC,CSVSGTSGSYEQYF
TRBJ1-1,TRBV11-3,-,TGTGCCAGCAGCTTAGTGAGGGAGGGGAACACTGAAGCTTTCTTT,CASSLVREGNTEAFF
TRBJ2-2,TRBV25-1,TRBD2,TGTGCCAGCAGTCACAGGACTAGCCCGACCGGGGAGCTGTTTTTT,CASSHRTSPTGELFF
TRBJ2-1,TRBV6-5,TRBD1,TGTGCCAGCAGAGTCCGGGACAGGGAGTTAAATGAGCAGTTCTTC,CASRVRDRELNEQFF
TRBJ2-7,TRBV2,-,TGTGCCAGCAGTCTGCTCCCAAACCGGGGGTCCTACGAGCAGTACTTC,CASSLLPNRGSYEQYF
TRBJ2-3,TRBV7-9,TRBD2,TGTGCCAGCAGCTACTTGCGGGAGAGGACAGATACGCAGTATTTT,CASSYLRERTDTQYF
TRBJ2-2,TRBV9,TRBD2,TGTGCCAGCAGCGTAGGGCGATGGGGGGGTTTGAACACCGGGGAGCTGTTTTTT,CASSVGRWGGLNTGELFF
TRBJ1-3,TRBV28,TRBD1,TGTGCCAGCAGTTCCTGGACAGGGACGGGAAACACCATATATTTT,CASSSWTGTGNTIYF
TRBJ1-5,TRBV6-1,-,TGTGCCAGCAAACATAGCAATCAGCCCCAGCATTTT,CASKHSNQPQHF
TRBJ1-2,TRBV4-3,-,TGCGCCAGCAGCCAAGACAGGGTTGCCTATGGCTACACCTTC,CASSQDRVAYGYTF
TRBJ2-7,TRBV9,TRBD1,TGTGCCAGCAGCTCAGGACAGGTCTACGAGCAGTACTTC,CASSSGQVYEQYF
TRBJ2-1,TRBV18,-,TGTGCCAGCTCACGGGCCGGGACAAGCTTTATGAATGAGCAGTTCTTC,CASSRAGTSFMNEQFF
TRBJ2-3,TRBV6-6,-,TGTGCCAGCACCACTAGCCAGGGCACAGATACGCAGTATTTT,CASTTSQGTDTQYF
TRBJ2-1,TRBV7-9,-,TGTGCCAGCAGCTTAAGGGACTTAGAGCAGTTCTTC,CASSLRDLEQFF
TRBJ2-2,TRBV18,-,TGTGCCAGCTCACTCCGATTGGAGGCCGGGGAGCTGTTTTTT,CASSLRLEAGELFF
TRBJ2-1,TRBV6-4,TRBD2,TGTGCCAGCACCGAAAGGGCTAGCGGGAGAGGGAATGAGCAGTTCTTC,CASTERASGRGNEQFF
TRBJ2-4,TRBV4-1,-,TGCGCCAGCAGCCAAGCGGGAGCCAAAAACATTCAGTACTTC,CASSQAGAKNIQYF
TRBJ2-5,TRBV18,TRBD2,TGTGCCAGCTCACCTCCGGGACTAGCGGGAGGAGAGAACCAGTACTTC,CASSPPGLAGGENQYF
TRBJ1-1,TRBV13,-,TGTGCCAGCAGCTTATACGGGGGTGAGACTGAAGCTTTCTTT,CASSLYGGETEAFF
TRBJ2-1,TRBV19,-,TGTGCCAGTAGTATAGATGAGGTCAATGAGCAGTTCTTC,CASSIDEVNEQFF
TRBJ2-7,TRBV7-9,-,TGTGCCAGCAGCATGGTGGGCGGAGGCTCCTACGAGCAGTACTTC,CASSMVGGGSYEQYF
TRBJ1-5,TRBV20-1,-,TGCAGTGCTAGCGATCAGCCCCAGCATTTT,CSASDQPQHF
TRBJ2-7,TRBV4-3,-,TGCGCCAGCAGCCAAGATCTAGTCTACGAGCAGTACTTC,CASSQDLVYEQYF